Presented here are 9 T cell receptor beta chains from one specimen sequenced in a study of T cells after yellow fever vaccination (dated by TCRdb to about 2019). Library generation was performed with 5' RACE. The reads were generated on an Illumina HiSeq 2500. The public sequencing data were trimmed at Q25 with fastp and processed into clonotypes with MiXCR by TCRdb, which kept only in-frame beta chains. Each CDR3 protein appears once, grouped with its most common genes and DNA. The sample yields 300,000 to 450,000 distinct CDR3 sequences; around 6.5% were counted once. Approximately 16% of the sample comes from the top ten. The treatment or condition tag for this specimen amounts to: live attenuated yellow fever vaccine strain. This specimen was PBMCs, taken 5 days after the yellow fever booster vaccination. All receptors derive from a man aged 25 to 45 who received the YFV17D yellow fever vaccine.

This clonotype has ten or more counts. The V and J genes are TRBV19 and TRBJ2-1; 7 nucleotides agree with TRBD2. The V gene's germline CDR1 is LNHDA and CDR2 SQIVND (reference sequence). V shed 3 bases and J 0 bases; nucleotides not matched to a gene: 11. This CDR3 spans 18 amino acids. CDR3 amino acids: CASSIRASGLSSYNEQFF. As DNA, the CDR3 is TGTGCCAGTAGTATTAGGGCTAGCGGACTGAGCTCCTACAATGAGCAGTTCTTC. The full variable domain, its missing parts supplied by reference TRBV19 and TRBJ2-1, is DGGITQSPKYLFRKEGQNVTLSCEQNLNHDAMYWYRQDPGQGLRLIYYSQIVNDFQKGDIAEGYSVSREKKESFPLTVTSAQKNPTAFYLCASSIRASGLSSYNEQFFGPGTRLTVL.

The rearrangement uses TRBV5-1 and TRBJ2-5, with D possibly TRBD2 on 6 matching bases. The CDR3 has 15 amino acids. V was shortened by 4 bases and J by 1 base, with 14 bases between the two germline ends. Germline V gene sequence: CDR1 SGHRS, CDR2 YFSETQ. As DNA, the CDR3 is TGCGCCAGCAGCCTTCAAAGCGGGTCCCAAGAGACCCAGTACTTC. It specifies CASSLQSGSQETQYF.

This clonotype appeared many times. The chain combines TRBV29-1 with TRBJ2-7; 8 bases agree with TRBD2. CDR3 length: 14 residues. V was clipped by 7 bases and J by 6 bases; unmatched bases: 14. CDR1 is SQVTM, CDR2 ANQGSEA, per germline. The CDR3 sequence: CSAKTGLGATEQYF. The CDR3 DNA follows: TGCAGCGCAAAAACGGGACTAGGAGCGACCGAGCAGTACTTC.

This clonotype has just a few counts. The chain combines TRBV7-2 with TRBJ2-5, with D maybe TRBD1 (6 bases). CDR3 length: 14 residues. Germline CDR1 SGHTA, CDR2 FQGNSA. The V end lost 4 bases, the J end lost 5 bases, and 14 bases lay between the germline ends. Here the CDR3 reads CASSYLFTGETQYF. The CDR3 region has the DNA TGTGCCAGCAGCTACCTGTTTACAGGGGAGACCCAGTACTTC.

The rearrangement joins TRBV7-2 to TRBJ1-2; 7 nucleotides match TRBD1. The germline gives CDR1 SGHTA, CDR2 FQGNSA. V shed 3 bases, J shed 7 bases, and the junction held 5 bases outside the gene matches. The CDR3 is 13 amino acids. The CDR3 reads CASSFGQAGGYTF. The CDR3 DNA reads as TGTGCCAGCAGCTTCGGACAGGCGGGTGGCTACACCTTC.

About this clonotype itself: The germline gene is not matched at one end of the junction; a read error may be the cause. The genes are TRBV19 and TRBJ2-3, with 10 bases fitting TRBD2. This CDR3 has 14 residues. CDR1 is LNHDA and CDR2 is SQIVND in the germline V gene (reference sequence). For the CDR3, the DNA is TGTGCCAGTAGTCCTAGCGGGAGTTCAGATACGCATTATTTT. Translation gives CASSPSGSSDTHYF. The variable domain in full, completed from reference TRBV19 and TRBJ2-3, reads DGGITQSPKYLFRKEGQNVTLSCEQNLNHDAMYWYRQDPGQGLRLIYYSQIVNDFQKGDIAEGYSVSREKKESFPLTVTSAQKNPTAFYLCASSPSGSSDTHYFGPGTRLTVL.

This clonotype has only a few counts. The genes are TRBV29-1 and TRBJ2-3; 9 nucleotides agree with TRBD2. After removal of 6 bases from V and 4 bases from J, the junction contained 14 bases not matched to a gene. CDR1 and CDR2 (germline): SQVTM, ANQGSEA. This CDR3 region has 16 residues. Written as DNA, the CDR3 is TGCAGCGTCCTCCAGGACGGCGGGAGGGCCGCAGATACGCAGTATTTT. Translated, it gives CSVLQDGGRAADTQYF.

This clonotype was counted between two and nine times. The rearrangement links TRBV2 to TRBJ2-7, with D maybe TRBD2 (5 bases). The germline V gene has CDR1 SNHLY and CDR2 FYNNEI. The CDR3 runs to 14 residues. Between the trimmed V and J ends, which lost 6 bases and 9 bases, there was a span of 21 bases. CDR3 amino acids: CASSETSRQSRQYF. CDR3 DNA: TGTGCCAGCAGCGAAACTAGTCGCCAGAGTCGGCAGTACTTC.

The chain couples TRBV20-1 to TRBJ2-7; 8 bases align to TRBD1. The CDR3 covers 13 residues. Germline V gives CDR1 DFQATT, CDR2 SNEGSKA (reference sequence). J was trimmed by 2 bases and V by 6 bases; bases with no gene match: 6. As DNA, the CDR3 is TGCAGTGCAACCGGGACAGGACCCTACGAGCAGTACTTC. Translating gives CSATGTGPYEQYF.